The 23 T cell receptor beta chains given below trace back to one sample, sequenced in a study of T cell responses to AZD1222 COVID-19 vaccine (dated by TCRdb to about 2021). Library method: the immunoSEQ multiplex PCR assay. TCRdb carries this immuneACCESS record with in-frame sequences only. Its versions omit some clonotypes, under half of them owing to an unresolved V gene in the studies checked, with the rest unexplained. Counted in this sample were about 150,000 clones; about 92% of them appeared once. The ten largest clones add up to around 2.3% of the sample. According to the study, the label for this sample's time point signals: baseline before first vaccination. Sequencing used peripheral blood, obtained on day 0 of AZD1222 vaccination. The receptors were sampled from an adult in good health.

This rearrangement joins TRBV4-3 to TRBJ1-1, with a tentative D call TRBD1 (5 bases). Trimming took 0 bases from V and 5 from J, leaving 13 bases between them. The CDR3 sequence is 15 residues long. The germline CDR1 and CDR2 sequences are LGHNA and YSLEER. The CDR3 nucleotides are TGCGCCAGCAGCCAAGAGGGGACGGGTGGGACTGAAGCTTTCTTT. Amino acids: CASSQEGTGGTEAFF.

For the CDR3, the DNA is TGTGCCAGCAGCCAAGAATCTTTAGGGTGGGACAGCCCACGTCCCTATAATTCACCCCTCCACTTT. Encoded protein: CASSQESLGWDSPRPYNSPLHF. V and J are TRBV3-1 (or the pseudogene TRBV3-2) and TRBJ1-6; 7 nucleotides agree with TRBD1. Germline V gene data show CDR1 as LGHDT and CDR2 as YNNKEL (reference sequence). V lost 0 bases and J lost 2; bases outside the gene matches: 19. This CDR3 contains 22 residues.

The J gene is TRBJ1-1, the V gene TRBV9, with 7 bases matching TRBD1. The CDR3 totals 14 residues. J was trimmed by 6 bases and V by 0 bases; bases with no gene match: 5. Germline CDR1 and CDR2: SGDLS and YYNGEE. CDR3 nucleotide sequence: TGTGCCAGCAGCGTAGCACGACAGGGTTCTGAAGCTTTCTTT. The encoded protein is CASSVARQGSEAFF.

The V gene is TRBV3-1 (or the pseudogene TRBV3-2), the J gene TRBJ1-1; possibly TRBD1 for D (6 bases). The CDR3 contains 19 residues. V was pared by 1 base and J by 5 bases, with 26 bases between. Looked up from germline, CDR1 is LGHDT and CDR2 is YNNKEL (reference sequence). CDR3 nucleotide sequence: TGTGCCAGCAGCCAAGTTGAAGGGACAAGAATTTGTTTGGTTACTGAAGCTTTCTTT. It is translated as CASSQVEGTRICLVTEAFF.

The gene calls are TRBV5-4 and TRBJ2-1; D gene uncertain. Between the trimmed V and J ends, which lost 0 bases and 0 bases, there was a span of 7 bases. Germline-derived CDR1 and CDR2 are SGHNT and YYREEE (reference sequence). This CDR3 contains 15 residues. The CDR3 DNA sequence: TGTGCCAGCAGCTTGGTAGGAAGCTCCTACAATGAGCAGTTCTTC. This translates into CASSLVGSSYNEQFF.

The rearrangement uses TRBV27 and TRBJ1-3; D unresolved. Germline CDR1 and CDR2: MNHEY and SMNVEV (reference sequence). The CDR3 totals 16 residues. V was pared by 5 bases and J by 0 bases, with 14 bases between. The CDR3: CASSPLTRHSGNTIYF. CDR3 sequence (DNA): TGTGCCAGCAGTCCCCTAACAAGACACTCTGGAAACACCATATATTTT.

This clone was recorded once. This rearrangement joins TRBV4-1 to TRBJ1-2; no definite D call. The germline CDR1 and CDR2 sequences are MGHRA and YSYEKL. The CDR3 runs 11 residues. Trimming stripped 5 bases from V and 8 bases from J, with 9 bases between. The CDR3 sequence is CASSKNRGYTF. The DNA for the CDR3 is TGCGCCAGCAGCAAAAATAGGGGCTACACCTTC.

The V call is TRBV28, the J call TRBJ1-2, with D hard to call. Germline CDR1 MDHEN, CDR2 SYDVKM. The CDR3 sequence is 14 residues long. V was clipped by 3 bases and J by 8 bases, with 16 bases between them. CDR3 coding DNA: TGTGCCAGCAGTTTTAGCCCCGGCGGCTTCGGCTACACCTTC. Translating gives CASSFSPGGFGYTF.

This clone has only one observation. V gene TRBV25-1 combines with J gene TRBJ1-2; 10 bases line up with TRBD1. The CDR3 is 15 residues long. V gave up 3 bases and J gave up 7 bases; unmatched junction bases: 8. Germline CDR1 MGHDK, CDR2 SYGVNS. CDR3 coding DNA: TGTGCCAGCAGTGATGGCCCTGACAGGGGGCCTGGCTACACCTTC. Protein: CASSDGPDRGPGYTF.

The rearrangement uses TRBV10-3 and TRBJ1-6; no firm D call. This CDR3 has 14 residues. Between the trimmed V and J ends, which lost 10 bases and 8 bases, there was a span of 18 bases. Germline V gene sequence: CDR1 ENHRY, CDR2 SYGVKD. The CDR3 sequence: CATSAGGLDSPLHF. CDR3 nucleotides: TGTGCCACCTCTGCGGGAGGGTTGGATTCACCCCTCCACTTT.

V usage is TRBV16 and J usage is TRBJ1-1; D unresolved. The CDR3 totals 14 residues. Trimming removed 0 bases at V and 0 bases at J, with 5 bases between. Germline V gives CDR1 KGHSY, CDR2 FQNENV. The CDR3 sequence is CASSQSGVNTEAFF. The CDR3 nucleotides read TGTGCCAGCAGCCAATCTGGGGTGAACACTGAAGCTTTCTTT.

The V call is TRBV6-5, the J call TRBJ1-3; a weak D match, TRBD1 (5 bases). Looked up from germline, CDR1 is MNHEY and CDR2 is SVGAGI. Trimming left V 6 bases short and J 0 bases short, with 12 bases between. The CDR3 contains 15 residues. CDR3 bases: TGTGCCAGCAGCCCGGGGCGGTTCTCTGGAAACACCATATATTTT. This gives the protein CASSPGRFSGNTIYF.

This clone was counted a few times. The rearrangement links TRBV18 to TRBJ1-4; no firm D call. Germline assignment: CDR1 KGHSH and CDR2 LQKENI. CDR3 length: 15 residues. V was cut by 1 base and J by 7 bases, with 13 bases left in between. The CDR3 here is CASSPLTRKAEKLFF. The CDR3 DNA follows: TGTGCCAGCTCACCACTGACGCGGAAGGCTGAAAAACTGTTTTTT.

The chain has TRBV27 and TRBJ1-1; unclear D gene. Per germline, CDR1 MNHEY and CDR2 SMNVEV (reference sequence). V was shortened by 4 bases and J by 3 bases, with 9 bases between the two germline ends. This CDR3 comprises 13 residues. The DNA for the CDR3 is TGTGCCAGCAGTTACGGACGGTACACTGAAGCTTTCTTT. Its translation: CASSYGRYTEAFF.

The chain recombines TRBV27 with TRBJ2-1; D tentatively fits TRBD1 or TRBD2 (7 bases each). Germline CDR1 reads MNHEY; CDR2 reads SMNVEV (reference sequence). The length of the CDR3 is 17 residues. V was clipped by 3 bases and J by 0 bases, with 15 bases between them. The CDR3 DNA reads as TGTGCCAGCAGTTTTTGGGAGGGGGCTAGCTCCTACAATGAGCAGTTCTTC. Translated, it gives CASSFWEGASSYNEQFF.

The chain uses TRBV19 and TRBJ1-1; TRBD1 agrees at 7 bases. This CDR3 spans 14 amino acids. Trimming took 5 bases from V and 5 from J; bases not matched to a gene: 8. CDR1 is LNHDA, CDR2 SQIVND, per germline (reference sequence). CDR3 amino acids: CASSSIPGQTEAFF. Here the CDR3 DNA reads TGTGCCAGTAGTTCCATCCCGGGACAGACTGAAGCTTTCTTT.

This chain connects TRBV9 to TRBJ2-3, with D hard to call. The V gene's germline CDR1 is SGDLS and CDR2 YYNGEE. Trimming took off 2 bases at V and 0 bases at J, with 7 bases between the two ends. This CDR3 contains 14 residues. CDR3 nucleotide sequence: TGTGCCAGCAGCGTTCGGCTGAGCACAGATACGCAGTATTTT. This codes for CASSVRLSTDTQYF.

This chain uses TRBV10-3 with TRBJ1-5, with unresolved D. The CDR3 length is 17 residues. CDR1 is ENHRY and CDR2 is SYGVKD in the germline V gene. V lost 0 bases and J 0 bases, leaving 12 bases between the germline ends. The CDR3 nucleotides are TGTGCCATCAGTGAGTCGGCCAGGTTCGATAGCAATCAGCCCCAGCATTTT. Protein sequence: CAISESARFDSNQPQHF.

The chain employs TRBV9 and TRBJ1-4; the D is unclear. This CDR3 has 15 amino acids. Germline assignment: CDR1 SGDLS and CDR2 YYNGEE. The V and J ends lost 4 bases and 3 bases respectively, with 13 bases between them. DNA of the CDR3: TGTGCCAGCAGCACCTCAGGAGCCTCTAATGAAAAACTGTTTTTT. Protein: CASSTSGASNEKLFF.

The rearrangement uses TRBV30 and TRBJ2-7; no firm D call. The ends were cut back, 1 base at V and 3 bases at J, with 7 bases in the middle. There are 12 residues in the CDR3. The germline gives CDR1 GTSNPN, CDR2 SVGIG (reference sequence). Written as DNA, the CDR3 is TGTGCCTGGAGTGAAAGGGACTACGAGCAGTACTTC. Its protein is CAWSERDYEQYF.

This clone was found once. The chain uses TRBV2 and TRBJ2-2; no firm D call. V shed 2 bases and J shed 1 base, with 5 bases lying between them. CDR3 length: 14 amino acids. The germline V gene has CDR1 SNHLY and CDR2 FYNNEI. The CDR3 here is CASSETKNTGELFF. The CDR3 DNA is TGTGCCAGCAGTGAAACCAAGAACACCGGGGAGCTGTTTTTT.

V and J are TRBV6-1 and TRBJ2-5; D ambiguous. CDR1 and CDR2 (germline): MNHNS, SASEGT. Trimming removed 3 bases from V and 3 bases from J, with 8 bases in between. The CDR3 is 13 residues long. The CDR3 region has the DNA TGTGCCAGCAGTGATATTCTAAAAGAGACCCAGTACTTC. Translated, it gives CASSDILKETQYF.

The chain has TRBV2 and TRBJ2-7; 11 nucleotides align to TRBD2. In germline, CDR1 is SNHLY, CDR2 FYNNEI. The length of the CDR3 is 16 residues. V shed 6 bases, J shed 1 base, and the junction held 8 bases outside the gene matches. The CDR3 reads CASSARLAGNSYEQYF. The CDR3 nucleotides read TGTGCCAGCAGCGCCCGACTAGCGGGAAATTCCTACGAGCAGTACTTC. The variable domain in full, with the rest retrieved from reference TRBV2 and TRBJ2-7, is EPEVTQTPSHQVTQMGQEVILRCVPISNHLYFYWYRQILGQKVEFLVSFYNNEISEKSEIFDDQFSVERPDGSNFTLKIRSTKLEDSAMYFCASSARLAGNSYEQYFGPGTRLTVT.